The clone carrying this T cell receptor beta chain was seen just once. The data were taken from a study of OX40 agonist ivuxolimab in advanced cancers. The method was immunoSEQ multiplex PCR; TCRdb's version includes in-frame clones alone and lacks a portion of them. This repertoire shows about 110,000 clones, 75% to 95% found once; its top ten account for 0.95% to 1.5%. The CDR3 spans 14 residues. With V trimmed by 4 bases and J by 6 bases, 8 bases remained unmatched. CDR1 is SGHAT, CDR2 FQNNGV, per germline. Here the sequenced sample was CD4+ or CD8+ T cells sorted from blood, taken in a trial of the OX40 agonist ivuxolimab. The chain combines TRBV11-2 with TRBJ1-1; 7 nucleotides match TRBD1. The TCR sequence derives from an adult with an advanced solid tumor such as melanoma, head and neck, liver or kidney cancer. The CDR3 sequence is CASSYIQGTAEAFF. DNA of the CDR3: TGTGCCAGCAGCTATATACAGGGGACGGCTGAAGCTTTCTTT.